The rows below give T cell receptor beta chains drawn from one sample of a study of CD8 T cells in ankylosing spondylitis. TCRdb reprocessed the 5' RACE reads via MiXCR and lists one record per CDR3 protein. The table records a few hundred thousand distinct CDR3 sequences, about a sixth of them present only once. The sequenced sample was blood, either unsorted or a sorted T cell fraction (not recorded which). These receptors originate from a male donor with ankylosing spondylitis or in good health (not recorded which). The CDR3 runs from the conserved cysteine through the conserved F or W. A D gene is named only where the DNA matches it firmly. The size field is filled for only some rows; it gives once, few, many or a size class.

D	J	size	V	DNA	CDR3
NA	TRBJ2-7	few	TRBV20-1	TGCAGTGCTAGGGGTCTAGACTCCTACGAGCAGTACTTC	CSARGLDSYEQYF
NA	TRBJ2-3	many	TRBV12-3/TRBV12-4	TGTGCCAGCAGTTTATTGGGGAGTACAGATACGCAGTATTTT	CASSLLGSTDTQYF
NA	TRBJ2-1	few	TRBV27	TGTGCCAGCAGGACTAGTTTCACCTACAATGAGCAGTTCTTC	CASRTSFTYNEQFF
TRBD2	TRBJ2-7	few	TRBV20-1	TGCAGTGCCCAGGGACTAGCGGACCTTAAAAACTACGAGCAGTACTTC	CSAQGLADLKNYEQYF
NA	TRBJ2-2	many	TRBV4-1	TGCGCCAGCAGCCCGGACCTTCGGCGGGCGAACACCGGGGAGCTGTTTTTT	CASSPDLRRANTGELFF
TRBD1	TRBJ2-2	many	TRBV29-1	TGCAGCGTTGAAGGACAGGGCCGGGACGGGGAGCTGTTTTTT	CSVEGQGRDGELFF
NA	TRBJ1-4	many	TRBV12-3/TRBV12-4	TGTGCCAGCAGTTTATGGGCAGGTGAAAAACTGTTTTTT	CASSLWAGEKLFF
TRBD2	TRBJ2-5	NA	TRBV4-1	TGCGCCAGCAGCCAAGCGGAAGTCGGCCTAGCGGGGGAAGAGACCCAGTACTTC	CASSQAEVGLAGEETQYF
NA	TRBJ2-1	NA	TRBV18	TGTGCCAGCTCAAACTCGGACGGACAGCAGTTCTTC	CASSNSDGQQFF
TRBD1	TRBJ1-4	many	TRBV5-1	TGCGCCAGCAGCGAATGGACAGGGGCCGCGGAAAAACTGTTTTTT	CASSEWTGAAEKLFF
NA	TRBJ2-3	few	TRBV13	TGTGCCAGCAGCTTATCTGGGGCGGCGCACGAAAGACGCACAGATACGCAGTATTTT	CASSLSGAAHERRTDTQYF
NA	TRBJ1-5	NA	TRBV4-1	TGCGCCAGCAGCCAAGTACCTGGGAGCAGCAATCAGCCCCAGCATTTT	CASSQVPGSSNQPQHF
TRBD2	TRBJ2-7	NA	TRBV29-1	TGCAGCGTTGTGGGACTAGCGGCCGAGCAGTACTTC	CSVVGLAAEQYF
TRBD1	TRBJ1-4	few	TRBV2	TGTGCCAGCAGAGATACAGGGGGTAATGAAAAACTGTTTTTT	CASRDTGGNEKLFF
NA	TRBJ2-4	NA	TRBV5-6	TGTGCCAGCAGCTTGGGCAGCTTAAACATTCAGTACTTC	CASSLGSLNIQYF
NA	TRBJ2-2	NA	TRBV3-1	TGTGCCAGCAGCCAACCTCCTACAGGGCCCGGGGAGCTGTTTTTT	CASSQPPTGPGELFF
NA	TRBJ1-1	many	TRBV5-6	TGTGCCAGCAGCTTTATGGTCTGGGACACTGAAGCTTTCTTT	CASSFMVWDTEAFF
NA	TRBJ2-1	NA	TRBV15	TGTGCCACCAGCAGATATTCTTATAGGACTGACGTATCCTACAATGAGCAGTTCTTC	CATSRYSYRTDVSYNEQFF
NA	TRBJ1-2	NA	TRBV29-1	TGCAGCGCCAAGACGGGGAGTGGCTACACCTTC	CSAKTGSGYTF
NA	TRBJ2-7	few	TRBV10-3	TGTGCCATCAGTGACCCGAGGTCTAGGATCGAGCAGTACTTC	CAISDPRSRIEQYF
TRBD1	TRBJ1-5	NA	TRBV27	TGTGCCAGCAGTCGGCGTGGACAGGGGAGTCAGCCCCAGCATTTT	CASSRRGQGSQPQHF
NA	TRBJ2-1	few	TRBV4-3	TGCGCCAGCAGCCAAGATCAGGGCCTCTTTGGCAATGAGCAGTTCTTC	CASSQDQGLFGNEQFF
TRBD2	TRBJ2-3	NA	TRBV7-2	TGTGCCAGCAGCCTATATAGCGGGAGTTGGGCAGATACGCAGGATTTT	CASSLYSGSWADTQDF
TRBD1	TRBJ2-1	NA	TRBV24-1	TGTGCCACCAGTGATGAGACAGGGGCCCCTTACAATGAGCAGTTCTTC	CATSDETGAPYNEQFF
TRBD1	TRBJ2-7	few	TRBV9	TGTGCCAGCAGCGTAGGGACAGGGACCGAGCAGTACTTC	CASSVGTGTEQYF
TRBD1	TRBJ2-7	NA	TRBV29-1	TGCAGCGCGCAAGGACGTCGGACAGGGGAACGTTACGAGCAGTACTTC	CSAQGRRTGERYEQYF